The 30 T cell receptor beta chains listed next were all sequenced from one sample in a study of CD8 T cells in Susac syndrome. Reverse transcription of roughly 0.5 to 1 ug RNA was performed with random hexamers. TCRdb itself ran the immunoSEQ multiplex PCR reads through MiXCR, one entry per CDR3 protein. The sample shows roughly 170,000 distinct CDR3 sequences, approximately 93% of them seen only once. Sequenced sample: CD4+ T cells from PBMCs. The receptors were gathered from a human donor with multiple sclerosis.

The CDR3: CAWRTYPNSPLHF. CDR3 coding DNA: TGTGCCTGGAGAACCTACCCTAATTCACCCCTCCACTTT. This rearrangement joins TRBV30 to TRBJ1-6; the D is unclear. Germline V CDR1 and CDR2: GTSNPN, SVGIG (reference sequence). V was cut by 3 bases and J by 6 bases, with 9 bases left in between. The CDR3 spans 13 residues.

This rearrangement joins TRBV7-2 to TRBJ1-4; a possible D gene is TRBD1 (5 bases). The CDR3 consists of 15 residues. Trimming removed 5 bases at V and 8 bases at J, with 18 bases between. Looked up from germline, CDR1 is SGHTA and CDR2 is FQGNSA. The CDR3 DNA reads as TGTGCCAGCAGCGTTATGTACGGGGCTTCGGAAAAACTGTTTTTT. Translation gives CASSVMYGASEKLFF.

The V call is TRBV2, the J call TRBJ2-7; D remains ambiguous. Trimming cost V 6 bases and J 2 bases, with 8 bases left between them. There are 12 residues in the CDR3. Germline lookup yields CDR1 SNHLY and CDR2 FYNNEI. This CDR3 reads CASRRRTYEQYF. The CDR3 nucleotides read TGTGCCAGCAGGCGGCGGACCTACGAGCAGTACTTC.

CDR3 amino acids: CATGPKSGQTGERTNTEAFF. The CDR3 nucleotides read TGTGCCACCGGCCCCAAGTCGGGACAGACCGGGGAAAGAACGAACACTGAAGCTTTCTTT. The genes are TRBV24-1 and TRBJ1-1, with TRBD1 matching over 7 bases. The CDR3 is 20 residues long. V lost 9 bases and J lost 1; bases outside the gene matches: 25. Germline V gene data show CDR1 as KGHDR and CDR2 as SFDVKD.

A note on this clonotype: One junction end disagrees with the germline gene, perhaps due to a read error. The chain is built from TRBV5-1 and TRBJ1-1; D call uncertain. The CDR3 sequence is 13 residues long. CDR1 and CDR2 (germline): SGHRS, YFSETQ. The CDR3, as DNA: TGCGCCAGCAGCTTGGCGCGGAACTCTGAAGCTTTCTTT. Translation gives CASSLARNSEAFF.

This chain joins TRBV28 and TRBJ1-5; no firm D call. Per germline, CDR1 MDHEN and CDR2 SYDVKM. V was pared by 7 bases and J by 5 bases, with 15 bases between. The CDR3 is made up of 14 amino acids. CDR3 DNA sequence: TGTGCCAGCAATGTGGGCGGCGGGCATCAGCCCCAGCATTTT. This codes for CASNVGGGHQPQHF. Filled out from reference TRBV28 and TRBJ1-5, the complete variable domain reads DVKVTQSSRYLVKRTGEKVFLECVQDMDHENMFWYRQDPGLGLRLIYFSYDVKMKEKGDIPEGYSVSREKKERFSLILESASTNQTSMYLCASNVGGGHQPQHFGDGTRLSIL.

The J gene is TRBJ1-6, the V gene TRBV7-6; D is perhaps TRBD1 (6 bases). The CDR3 covers 15 residues. V lost 4 bases and J lost 7, with 14 bases in between. Germline V gene lookup returns CDR1 SGHVS and CDR2 FNYEAQ. The CDR3 reads CASSSGGGRNSPLHF. Written as DNA, the CDR3 is TGTGCCAGCAGCTCCGGTGGGGGGCGAAATTCACCCCTCCACTTT. Supplemented by reference TRBV7-6 and TRBJ1-6, the full variable domain reads GAGVSQSPRYKVTKRGQDVALRCDPISGHVSLYWYRQALGQGPEFLTYFNYEAQQDKSGLPNDRFSAERPEGSISTLTIQRTEQRDSAMYRCASSSGGGRNSPLHFGNGTRLTVT.

The V and J genes are TRBV18 and TRBJ2-3, with 9 nucleotides matching TRBD2. The germline V gene has CDR1 KGHSH and CDR2 LQKENI. The CDR3 has 16 residues. With V trimmed by 1 base and J by 3 bases, 5 bases remained unmatched. CDR3 residues: CASSPRAGGPTDTQYF. For the CDR3, the DNA is TGTGCCAGCTCACCACGGGCGGGGGGGCCGACAGATACGCAGTATTTT.

The rearrangement uses TRBV5-4 and TRBJ2-5, with 8 positions matching TRBD2. This CDR3 has 14 residues. The V gene end was trimmed by 10 bases and the J gene end by 5 bases; junction bases not matched to a gene: 13. The germline CDR1 and CDR2 sequences are SGHNT and YYREEE (reference sequence). The CDR3 reads CASRDSGAGETQYF. The CDR3, as DNA: TGTGCCTCCCGAGATAGCGGGGCGGGGGAGACCCAGTACTTC. Supplemented by reference TRBV5-4 and TRBJ2-5, the full variable domain reads ETGVTQSPTHLIKTRGQQVTLRCSSQSGHNTVSWYQQALGQGPQFIFQYYREEENGRGNFPPRFSGLQFPNYSSELNVNALELDDSALYLCASRDSGAGETQYFGPGTRLLVL.

The chain employs TRBV3-1 and TRBJ2-3; D call uncertain. The V gene lost 5 bases and the J gene lost 4 bases, with 7 bases spanning the gap. The CDR3 has 12 amino acids. Germline CDR1 and CDR2: LGHDT and YNNKEL (reference sequence). The chain's CDR3 is CASSSAADTQYF. The CDR3 coding sequence is TGTGCCAGCAGCTCGGCAGCAGATACGCAGTATTTT.

The chain uses TRBV7-2 and TRBJ1-4; 8 bases map to TRBD1. V gave up 4 bases and J gave up 7 bases; unmatched junction bases: 5. The germline gives CDR1 SGHTA, CDR2 FQGNSA. The CDR3 loop spans 14 amino acids. The CDR3 sequence is CASSSGQGGEKLFF. The CDR3 DNA follows: TGTGCCAGCAGCTCCGGACAGGGTGGTGAAAAACTGTTTTTT.

This clonotype was observed a single time. The genes are TRBV5-6 and TRBJ2-5, with TRBD2 matching 11 bases. This CDR3 is built from 16 residues. Trimming at V came to 2 bases and at J to 4 bases, leaving 7 bases not matched to a gene. Germline V CDR1 and CDR2: SGHDT, YYEEEE. CDR3 amino acids: CASSLRTSGQGETQYF. The CDR3 DNA reads as TGTGCCAGCAGCTTACGGACTAGCGGGCAGGGAGAGACCCAGTACTTC.

The chain couples TRBV18 to TRBJ2-5, with TRBD1 matching 8 bases. This CDR3 has 16 residues. The junction had 16 bases not matched to a gene; V was cut back by 6 bases and J by 7 bases. Germline CDR1 and CDR2: KGHSH and LQKENI. The CDR3 region has the DNA TGTGCCAGCTCGTCGAACGTTGGACAGGGCTTCGGGACCCAGTACTTC. This codes for CASSSNVGQGFGTQYF.

This chain connects TRBV12-3 or TRBV12-4 to TRBJ1-2; TRBD1 might be the D (6 bases). V lost 3 bases, J lost 8 bases, and 10 bases lay in between. The CDR3 runs to 12 residues. The CDR3 spells CASSFAGQGYTF. The CDR3 DNA reads as TGTGCCAGCAGTTTCGCGGGACAAGGCTACACCTTC.

V usage is TRBV5-1 and J usage is TRBJ2-7, with 7 bases aligning to TRBD1. Looked up from germline, CDR1 is SGHRS and CDR2 is YFSETQ. The CDR3 extends over 14 amino acids. Trimming removed 4 bases from V and 5 bases from J; junction bases left unmatched: 9. The CDR3 DNA follows: TGCGCCAGCAGCCCGGGGACAGCCATGAACGAGCAGTACTTC. This encodes CASSPGTAMNEQYF. The complete variable domain, with remaining parts taken from reference TRBV5-1 and TRBJ2-7, reads KAGVTQTPRYLIKTRGQQVTLSCSPISGHRSVSWYQQTPGQGLQFLFEYFSETQRNKGNFPGRFSGRQFSNSRSEMNVSTLELGDSALYLCASSPGTAMNEQYFGPGTRLTVT.

The V gene is TRBV3-1, the J gene TRBJ2-5, with a possible D match to TRBD1 (6 bases). The ends were cut back, 3 bases at V and 5 bases at J, with 16 bases in the middle. The V gene's germline CDR1 is LGHDT and CDR2 YNNKEL (reference sequence). The CDR3 totals 15 residues. The CDR3 nucleotides are TGTGCCAGCAGCCAGTTACAGACAGGTTCGGAGACCCAGTACTTC. Translated: CASSQLQTGSETQYF.

The genes are TRBV6-5 and TRBJ1-2; 7 nucleotides match TRBD1. There are 17 residues in the CDR3. V lost 4 bases and J lost 0; bases outside the gene matches: 11. CDR1 is MNHEY and CDR2 is SVGAGI in the germline V gene. CDR3 amino acids: CASSSIAGGATNYGYTF. The CDR3 nucleotides are TGTGCCAGCAGTTCGATTGCAGGGGGGGCAACTAACTATGGCTACACCTTC.

The chain is built from TRBV5-4 and TRBJ1-1; D gene unclear. This CDR3 spans 12 amino acids. Trimming shortened V by 7 bases and J by 1 base, and 8 bases separated the two germline ends. The germline gives CDR1 SGHNT, CDR2 YYREEE (reference sequence). CDR3 bases: TGTGCCAGCTCGACTGCGAACACTGAAGCTTTCTTT. Amino acid sequence: CASSTANTEAFF.

This rearrangement joins TRBV27 to TRBJ2-2, with no clear D. CDR3 length equals 17 residues. Germline loops: CDR1 MNHEY, CDR2 SMNVEV (reference sequence). Trimming cost V 5 bases and J 4 bases, with 20 bases left between them. The CDR3 coding sequence is TGTGCCAGCAGTATGTGGACCACCCGGTTTGGCACCGGGGAGCTGTTTTTT. Its translation: CASSMWTTRFGTGELFF.

The rearrangement uses TRBV20-1 and TRBJ1-6; no clear D. Germline V CDR1 and CDR2: DFQATT, SNEGSKA (reference sequence). CDR3 length: 13 residues. V was shortened by 6 bases and J by 8 bases, with 14 bases between the two germline ends. The CDR3 DNA is TGCAGTGCCACGGAGCTAGAGGATTCACCCCTCCACTTT. Its translation is CSATELEDSPLHF.

The rearrangement uses TRBV5-1 and TRBJ2-1; D is unclear. From germline, CDR1 is SGHRS and CDR2 YFSETQ. CDR3 length equals 18 residues. The germline V and J ends were trimmed by 5 bases and 0 bases, with 21 bases remaining between them. CDR3 DNA: TGCGCCAGCAGGCCCGGGCCCAACCCCCGACGCTCCTACAATGAGCAGTTCTTC. This codes for CASRPGPNPRRSYNEQFF.

The chain has TRBV30 and TRBJ1-6; D not certain. The CDR3 length is 14 residues. V shed 3 bases and J shed 6 bases, with 12 bases lying between them. Germline V CDR1 and CDR2: GTSNPN, SVGIG (reference sequence). CDR3 in amino acids: CAWRRVIGNSPLHF. CDR3 nucleotide sequence: TGTGCCTGGAGGAGGGTTATTGGTAATTCACCCCTCCACTTT. The complete variable domain, with remaining parts taken from reference TRBV30 and TRBJ1-6, reads SQTIHQWPATLVQPVGSPLSLECTVEGTSNPNLYWYRQAAGRGLQLLFYSVGIGQISSEVPQNLSASRPQDRQFILSSKKLLLSDSGFYLCAWRRVIGNSPLHFGNGTRLTVT.

V and J are TRBV27 and TRBJ2-2; 10 nucleotides align to TRBD1. Germline-derived CDR1 and CDR2 are MNHEY and SMNVEV (reference sequence). This CDR3 contains 16 residues. The ends lost 4 bases at V and 3 bases at J; junction bases unmatched: 5. In DNA, the CDR3 is TGTGCCAGCAGTTCCTGGACAGGGGGATACACCGGGGAGCTGTTTTTT. It codes for CASSSWTGGYTGELFF.

This clonotype appeared once. V is TRBV7-8 and J is TRBJ2-7, with a possible D match to TRBD2 (6 bases). Trimming took 2 bases from V and 3 from J, leaving 11 bases between them. Germline V gene lookup returns CDR1 SGHVS and CDR2 FQNEAQ. The CDR3 has 14 residues. The CDR3, as DNA: TGTGCCAGCAGCTTACAGGCGGGGTACTACGAGCAGTACTTC. Translated, it gives CASSLQAGYYEQYF. The full variable domain, its missing parts supplied by reference TRBV7-8 and TRBJ2-7, is GAGVSQSPRYKVAKRGQDVALRCDPISGHVSLFWYQQALGQGPEFLTYFQNEAQLDKSGLPSDRFFAERPEGSVSTLKIQRTQQEDSAVYLCASSLQAGYYEQYFGPGTRLTVT.

As regards this clonotype: The junction shows a germline mismatch at one end, possibly a read error. The chain combines TRBV18 with TRBJ1-3, with a tentative D call TRBD1 (5 bases). The germline CDR1 and CDR2 sequences are KGHSH and LQKENI. The CDR3 has 16 residues. The DNA for the CDR3 is TGTGCCAGCTCACCCCCAGGGAGATTCTCTGAAAACACCATATATTTT. Its protein product is CASSPPGRFSENTIYF.

The chain links TRBV5-1 to TRBJ2-1, with a tentative D call TRBD1 (5 bases). The germline V gene has CDR1 SGHRS and CDR2 YFSETQ. V shed 1 base and J shed 2 bases, with 13 bases lying between them. The length of the CDR3 is 16 residues. The CDR3 DNA is TGCGCCAGCAGCTTGATGGGCAGGGCCGCCTACAATGAGCAGTTCTTC. As protein: CASSLMGRAAYNEQFF.

This clonotype occurred once. The rearrangement joins TRBV6-2 or TRBV6-3 to TRBJ1-5; D is unresolved. V was cut by 8 bases and J by 2 bases, with 13 bases left in between. CDR1 is MNHEY and CDR2 is SVGEGT in the germline V gene. The CDR3 covers 14 residues. This CDR3 reads CASQLTRGNQPQHF. CDR3 sequence (DNA): TGTGCCAGCCAACTTACAAGAGGCAATCAGCCCCAGCATTTT.

This clonotype has only one observation. The gene calls are TRBV2 and TRBJ2-7, with D maybe TRBD1 (6 bases). V was clipped by 7 bases and J by 0 bases, with 10 bases between them. This CDR3 region has 13 residues. Germline CDR1 reads SNHLY; CDR2 reads FYNNEI. In DNA, the CDR3 is TGTGCCAGCAACAAACAGGGCTCCTACGAGCAGTACTTC. It is translated as CASNKQGSYEQYF.

The rearrangement uses TRBV15 and TRBJ1-3; no firm D call. Deletions cut 0 bases from V and 0 bases from J, with 6 bases between. There are 15 residues in the CDR3. Germline CDR1 reads LNHNV; CDR2 reads YYDKDF (reference sequence). CDR3 sequence reads: CATSRDPNSGNTIYF. CDR3 nucleotides: TGTGCCACCAGCAGAGACCCCAACTCTGGAAACACCATATATTTT.

The sample holds one count of this clonotype. J is TRBJ2-1 and V is TRBV2, with 10 nucleotides matching TRBD2. The CDR3 loop spans 14 amino acids. Losses at the gene ends were 3 bases for V and 6 bases for J; bases not matched to a gene: 2. Germline CDR1 is SNHLY and CDR2 is FYNNEI. The CDR3 sequence: CASSEQRGGNEQFF. In DNA form, the CDR3 reads TGTGCCAGCAGTGAGCAGCGGGGGGGCAATGAGCAGTTCTTC.